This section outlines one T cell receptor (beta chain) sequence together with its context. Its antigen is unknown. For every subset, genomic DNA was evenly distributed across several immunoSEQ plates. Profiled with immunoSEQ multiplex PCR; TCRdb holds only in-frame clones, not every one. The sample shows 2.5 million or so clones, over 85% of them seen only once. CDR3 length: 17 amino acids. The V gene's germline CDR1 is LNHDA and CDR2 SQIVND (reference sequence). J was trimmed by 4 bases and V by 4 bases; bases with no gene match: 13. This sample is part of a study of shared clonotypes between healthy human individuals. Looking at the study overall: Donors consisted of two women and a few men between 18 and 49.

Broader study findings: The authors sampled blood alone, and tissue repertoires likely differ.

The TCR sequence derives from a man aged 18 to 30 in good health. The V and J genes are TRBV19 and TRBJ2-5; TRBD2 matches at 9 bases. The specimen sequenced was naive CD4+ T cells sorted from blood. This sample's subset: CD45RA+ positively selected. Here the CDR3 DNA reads TGTGCCAGTAGTACACTGGGACTTAGCGGGGGTCTAGAGACCCAGTACTTC. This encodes CASSTLGLSGGLETQYF.